The source of this T cell receptor beta chain is a study of T cell repertoires in cytomegalovirus infection. Study information: Researchers turned to recently identified HLA-C-restricted CMV epitopes as well as well-studied HLA-B-restricted ones.

MiXCR, run by TCRdb on the reads, gives a single entry per CDR3 protein. The sample contains roughly 46,000 distinct CDR3 sequences, roughly 18% of which appear only once. V lost 1 base to trimming and J lost 4 bases; unmatched junction nucleotides: 7. The CDR3 is 15 amino acids. Looked up from germline, CDR1 is SGHVS and CDR2 is FNYEAQ. This clonotype was seen at least ten times. What it binds is unknown. The clonotype was recovered from a human donor in good health (CMV status not recorded). Some clones in this sample may be carry-over from other donors' samples. Here the sequenced sample was CD8+ T cells from cultured PBMCs, taken from culture after CMV antigen stimulation. V and J are TRBV7-6 and TRBJ2-7; 7 bases map to TRBD2. The CDR3 sequence: CASSLEVAGGYEQYF. CDR3 bases: TGTGCCAGCAGCTTAGAGGTCGCCGGGGGGTACGAGCAGTACTTC. The whole variable domain, filled in from reference TRBV7-6 and TRBJ2-7, reads GAGVSQSPRYKVTKRGQDVALRCDPISGHVSLYWYRQALGQGPEFLTYFNYEAQQDKSGLPNDRFSAERPEGSISTLTIQRTEQRDSAMYRCASSLEVAGGYEQYFGPGTRLTVT.